These 26 T cell receptor beta chains originate from one sample sequenced in a study of blood T cell repertoires in COVID-19. The protocol was immunoSEQ multiplex PCR, while the TCRdb copy is restricted to in-frame clones and leaves out a portion. The sample contains about 120,000 clones, almost 85% of which appear only once. Sequencing input: peripheral blood. These receptors all come from a man between 65 and 80 years old with active or convalescent COVID-19.

The rearrangement links TRBV6-5 to TRBJ2-2, with a possible D match to TRBD1 (5 bases). This CDR3 is 14 amino acids long. Deletions cut 10 bases from V and 4 bases from J, with 16 bases between. Germline V lookup: CDR1 MNHEY, CDR2 SVGAGI. DNA for the CDR3: TGTGCCACGCCCGGACAATTTCCCACCGGGGAGCTGTTTTTT. It translates to CATPGQFPTGELFF.

The gene calls are TRBV19 and TRBJ2-1; 11 bases line up with TRBD2. CDR1 and CDR2 from the germline V gene are LNHDA and SQIVND (reference sequence). V shed 6 bases and J 8 bases; nucleotides not matched to a gene: 9. The CDR3 length is 15 residues. The CDR3 DNA reads TGTGCCAGTAGGCTAGCGGGGGGCCCTCGGGATGAGCAGTTCTTC. Its protein product is CASRLAGGPRDEQFF. Supplemented by reference TRBV19 and TRBJ2-1, the full variable domain reads DGGITQSPKYLFRKEGQNVTLSCEQNLNHDAMYWYRQDPGQGLRLIYYSQIVNDFQKGDIAEGYSVSREKKESFPLTVTSAQKNPTAFYLCASRLAGGPRDEQFFGPGTRLTVL.

The J gene is TRBJ2-7, the V gene TRBV27; TRBD1 agrees at 7 bases. CDR1 is MNHEY, CDR2 SMNVEV, per germline (reference sequence). V was clipped by 6 bases and J by 2 bases; unmatched bases: 7. The CDR3 has 14 amino acids. The CDR3 loop reads CASRGTVPPYEQYF. CDR3 DNA: TGTGCCAGCAGAGGGACAGTCCCACCCTACGAGCAGTACTTC.

V and J are TRBV5-4 and TRBJ1-2; the D gene is possibly TRBD1 (5 bases). V was cut by 0 bases and J by 5 bases, with 14 bases left in between. CDR3 size: 15 residues. CDR1 and CDR2 from the germline V gene are SGHNT and YYREEE (reference sequence). This CDR3 reads CASSLGGREEYGYTF. The CDR3 DNA follows: TGTGCCAGCAGCTTGGGAGGCAGGGAGGAATATGGCTACACCTTC.

In this sample, this clone turned up a few times. The chain combines TRBV27 with TRBJ2-7; D is perhaps TRBD1 (7 bases). The CDR3 is made up of 16 amino acids. The germline V gene encodes CDR1 MNHEY and CDR2 SMNVEV (reference sequence). Trimming removed 2 bases at V and 3 bases at J, with 17 bases between. As DNA, the CDR3 is TGTGCCAGCAGTTTAAGGGGGGACAGCGTGTTCTACGAGCAGTACTTC. Translating it yields CASSLRGDSVFYEQYF.

The chain recombines TRBV30 with TRBJ1-1; TRBD1 matches 9 bases. The CDR3 has 14 amino acids. Germline V gene sequence: CDR1 GTSNPN, CDR2 SVGIG (reference sequence). The V segment lost 2 bases and the J segment 6 bases; nucleotides outside the gene matches: 7. CDR3 sequence reads: CAWSMGTGSSEAFF. CDR3 nucleotides: TGTGCCTGGAGTATGGGGACAGGGAGTTCTGAAGCTTTCTTT.

V usage is TRBV29-1 and J usage is TRBJ2-5, with D maybe TRBD1 (5 bases). Trimming stripped 3 bases from V and 5 bases from J, with 10 bases between. Germline V gene sequence: CDR1 SQVTM, CDR2 ANQGSEA. The CDR3 has 12 residues. The DNA for the CDR3 is TGCAGCGTTGAGCAGGGAAGCGAGACCCAGTACTTC. This codes for CSVEQGSETQYF.

This clone showed up just once. The V call is TRBV20-1, the J call TRBJ1-4; D gene uncertain. The CDR3 sequence is 13 residues long. V lost 3 bases to trimming and J lost 3 bases, with 8 bases between them. Germline CDR1 and CDR2: DFQATT and SNEGSKA (reference sequence). CDR3 DNA sequence: TGCAGTGCTAGTCCAGGTCCTAATGAAAAACTGTTTTTT. It is translated as CSASPGPNEKLFF.

V is TRBV4-1 and J is TRBJ1-2; 10 nucleotides agree with TRBD1. The V segment lost 4 bases and the J segment 8 bases; nucleotides outside the gene matches: 4. This CDR3 is built from 13 residues. Germline V lookup: CDR1 MGHRA, CDR2 YSYEKL. This CDR3 is CASSPRQGAGYTF. CDR3 bases: TGCGCCAGCAGCCCTAGACAGGGGGCAGGCTACACCTTC.

The chain has TRBV11-3 and TRBJ2-5, with TRBD2 matching 13 bases. CDR3 size: 15 residues. Germline-derived CDR1 and CDR2 are SGHNT and YENEEA. The V and J ends lost 5 bases and 5 bases, in that order; junction bases with no gene match: 5. CDR3 in amino acids: CASSKLAGGGETQYF. In nucleotides, the CDR3 is TGTGCCAGCAGCAAACTAGCGGGGGGGGGCGAGACCCAGTACTTC.

This clone appeared a single time. The chain recombines TRBV10-3 with TRBJ2-3; D is possibly TRBD2 (5 bases). The germline V and J ends were trimmed by 7 bases and 4 bases, with 15 bases remaining between them. Germline loops: CDR1 ENHRY, CDR2 SYGVKD. The CDR3 runs 14 residues. The CDR3: CAITDRGGADTQYF. In DNA, the CDR3 is TGTGCCATCACCGACCGGGGTGGCGCAGATACGCAGTATTTT.

The chain links TRBV11-3 to TRBJ2-7, with TRBD1 identical over 11 bases. V gave up 5 bases and J gave up 5 bases; unmatched junction bases: 11. The CDR3 has 16 residues. Germline lookup yields CDR1 SGHNT and CDR2 YENEEA. Here the CDR3 DNA reads TGTGCCAGCAGCCTCGGACAGGGGGCGGTTGGCCACGAGCAGTACTTC. Protein sequence: CASSLGQGAVGHEQYF.

The chain couples TRBV11-2 to TRBJ1-1; D unclear. The ends were cut back, 1 base at V and 0 bases at J, with 6 bases in the middle. The CDR3 spans 14 residues. Germline V gene data show CDR1 as SGHAT and CDR2 as FQNNGV. The CDR3 spells CASSLGAVNTEAFF. The CDR3 nucleotides are TGTGCCAGCAGCTTAGGGGCTGTGAACACTGAAGCTTTCTTT. The full variable domain, rest sourced from reference TRBV11-2 and TRBJ1-1, is EAGVAQSPRYKIIEKRQSVAFWCNPISGHATLYWYQQILGQGPKLLIQFQNNGVVDDSQLPKDRFSAERLKGVDSTLKIQPAKLEDSAVYLCASSLGAVNTEAFFGQGTRLTVV.

The rearrangement joins TRBV5-4 to TRBJ2-1; D uncertain. The germline gives CDR1 SGHNT, CDR2 YYREEE (reference sequence). The CDR3 consists of 12 residues. Trimming left V 5 bases short and J 8 bases short, with 11 bases between. CDR3 residues: CASSLDWDEQFF. Here the CDR3 DNA reads TGTGCCAGCAGTCTCGACTGGGATGAGCAGTTCTTC.

This chain uses TRBV11-2 with TRBJ2-7; TRBD2 agrees at 9 bases. The CDR3 contains 13 residues. Unmatched junction bases numbered 7, after V lost 6 bases and J lost 7 bases. Germline-derived CDR1 and CDR2 are SGHAT and FQNNGV. The CDR3, as DNA: TGTGCCAGCAGAGGTAGCGGGAGAGGGGAGCAGTACTTC. Residues: CASRGSGRGEQYF.

The chain is built from TRBV7-8 and TRBJ1-5, with 9 bases aligning to TRBD1. V lost 5 bases, J lost 2 bases, and 7 bases stayed unmatched. Looked up from germline, CDR1 is SGHVS and CDR2 is FQNEAQ. The CDR3 is made up of 16 amino acids. CDR3 coding DNA: TGTGCCAGCAGCATACAGGGGGCGAGGGGCAATCAGCCCCAGCATTTT. This sequence encodes CASSIQGARGNQPQHF.

The gene calls are TRBV6-2 or TRBV6-3 and TRBJ1-5, with D tentatively TRBD1 (6 bases). This CDR3 has 15 amino acids. Germline-derived CDR1 and CDR2 are MNHEY and SVGEGT. V gave up 5 bases and J gave up 0 bases, with 11 bases separating them. This CDR3 is CASSHGGHSNQPQHF. CDR3 DNA sequence: TGTGCCAGCAGTCACGGGGGGCATAGCAATCAGCCCCAGCATTTT.

The chain has TRBV5-6 and TRBJ1-3; D is unclear. V lost 6 bases and J lost 0, with 16 bases in between. Per germline, CDR1 SGHDT and CDR2 YYEEEE. This CDR3 contains 16 residues. The CDR3 DNA reads as TGTGCCAGCACCGATCTACGGGGATCCTCTGGAAACACCATATATTTT. This encodes CASTDLRGSSGNTIYF.

V is TRBV2 and J is TRBJ2-5, with 11 bases aligning to TRBD1. Losses at the gene ends were 7 bases for V and 5 bases for J; bases not matched to a gene: 3. The CDR3 has 13 amino acids. Germline loops: CDR1 SNHLY, CDR2 FYNNEI. CDR3 residues: CASTRDRGETQYF. The CDR3 coding sequence is TGTGCCAGCACCCGGGACAGGGGGGAGACCCAGTACTTC.

The chain employs TRBV9 and TRBJ2-7; 13 bases are shared with TRBD2. CDR3 length: 15 amino acids. V was pared by 0 bases and J by 5 bases, with 2 bases of the junction left unmatched. Germline CDR1 is SGDLS and CDR2 is YYNGEE. The CDR3 protein is CASSVGTSGSHEQYF. The CDR3, as DNA: TGTGCCAGCAGCGTAGGGACTAGCGGGAGCCACGAGCAGTACTTC.

The count of this clone is one. J is TRBJ1-3 and V is TRBV3-1 (or the pseudogene TRBV3-2), with D perhaps TRBD1 (6 bases). Looked up from germline, CDR1 is LGHDT and CDR2 is YNNKEL (reference sequence). This CDR3 comprises 15 residues. Trimming left V 0 bases short and J 7 bases short, with 13 bases between. CDR3 protein: CASSQDPGTFNTIYF. The DNA for the CDR3 is TGTGCCAGCAGCCAAGACCCCGGGACATTTAACACCATATATTTT.

The chain combines TRBV9 with TRBJ2-3; the D gene is possibly TRBD2 (7 bases). The ends were cut back, 3 bases at V and 4 bases at J, with 15 bases in the middle. Germline CDR1 and CDR2: SGDLS and YYNGEE. The CDR3 has 15 amino acids. CDR3 protein: CASSGLRGGADTQYF. The DNA of the CDR3 is TGTGCCAGCAGCGGACTTAGGGGGGGCGCAGATACGCAGTATTTT.

V and J are TRBV28 and TRBJ1-1; perhaps TRBD1 as D (6 bases). This CDR3 has 13 residues. The germline gives CDR1 MDHEN, CDR2 SYDVKM. V lost 2 bases and J 8 bases, leaving 12 bases between the germline ends. CDR3 sequence reads: CASSLVPGTEAFF. The DNA of the CDR3 is TGTGCCAGCAGTTTAGTCCCCGGGACAGAAGCTTTCTTT.

V and J are TRBV15 and TRBJ1-5, with TRBD1 matching 8 bases. Germline V gene lookup returns CDR1 LNHNV and CDR2 YYDKDF (reference sequence). The CDR3 has 14 residues. V shed 3 bases and J 7 bases; nucleotides not matched to a gene: 5. The CDR3 region has the DNA TGTGCCACCAGCAGGACAGGGGTAGAGCAGCCCCAGCATTTT. Encoded protein: CATSRTGVEQPQHF.

The V call is TRBV27, the J call TRBJ1-1, with D uncertain. V was shortened by 6 bases and J by 0 bases, with 8 bases between the two germline ends. CDR1 is MNHEY, CDR2 SMNVEV, per germline (reference sequence). This CDR3 is 13 amino acids long. In nucleotides, the CDR3 is TGTGCCAGCAGCCAGGTCCTGAACACTGAAGCTTTCTTT. This encodes CASSQVLNTEAFF.

This clone was detected only once. The chain is built from TRBV10-3 and TRBJ2-3, with TRBD1 as a possible D gene (6 bases). This CDR3 is 15 amino acids long. V lost 2 bases and J lost 6, with 15 bases in between. CDR1 is ENHRY and CDR2 is SYGVKD in the germline V gene. CDR3 in DNA: TGTGCCATCAGTGAGAGGGGGTATGGTGCGGATACGCAGTATTTT. As protein: CAISERGYGADTQYF.